Below are 5 T cell receptor beta chains sequenced from a single sample in a study of STAT3 mutations in large granular lymphocyte leukemia. Study-wide results and limits: In T-cell large granular lymphocyte leukemia, about half of patients showed multiple immunodominant subclonotypes.

These TCRs' antigens remain unknown. Profiled with immunoSEQ multiplex PCR; TCRdb holds only in-frame clones, not every one. Among roughly 31,000 clones listed, roughly 80% were seen once. Sequences were obtained from peripheral blood mononuclear cells. Receptors originate from a woman aged 45 to 65 with T-cell large granular lymphocyte leukemia. Some clones in this sample may be carry-over from other donors' samples.

The V gene is TRBV29-1, the J gene TRBJ2-7; TRBD1 agrees at 7 bases. Germline V gene data show CDR1 as SQVTM and CDR2 as ANQGSEA. CDR3 length: 14 amino acids. The V segment lost 4 bases and the J segment 3 bases; nucleotides outside the gene matches: 9. This CDR3 reads CSVAKTGNFYEQYF. DNA of the CDR3: TGCAGCGTTGCCAAGACAGGGAACTTCTACGAGCAGTACTTC.

This clone was counted between two and nine times. This rearrangement joins TRBV6-1 to TRBJ2-2, with 8 bases identical to TRBD2. This CDR3 comprises 13 residues. Trimming removed 9 bases from V and 6 bases from J; junction bases left unmatched: 6. Germline V gene lookup returns CDR1 MNHNS and CDR2 SASEGT. The CDR3 nucleotides are TGTGCCAGTTCCCGGGAGGGACCCGGGGAGCTGTTTTTT. Amino acids: CASSREGPGELFF.

V and J are TRBV11-2 and TRBJ2-7; tentatively, D is TRBD1 (6 bases). Trimming shortened V by 5 bases and J by 0 bases, and 11 bases separated the two germline ends. Germline V gene lookup returns CDR1 SGHAT and CDR2 FQNNGV. The CDR3 has 14 residues. The CDR3 DNA reads as TGTGCCAGCAGCCCGGGACACAGCTCCTACGAGCAGTACTTC. Protein: CASSPGHSSYEQYF. Combining the CDR3 with reference TRBV11-2 and TRBJ2-7 gives the whole variable domain EAGVAQSPRYKIIEKRQSVAFWCNPISGHATLYWYQQILGQGPKLLIQFQNNGVVDDSQLPKDRFSAERLKGVDSTLKIQPAKLEDSAVYLCASSPGHSSYEQYFGPGTRLTVT.

The chain has TRBV18 and TRBJ1-1; TRBD1 might be the D (6 bases). Germline V gene data show CDR1 as KGHSH and CDR2 as LQKENI. V dropped 2 bases and J dropped 3 bases, with 13 bases sitting between them. The CDR3 is 15 residues long. The CDR3 nucleotides read TGTGCCAGCTCACCAGGGCAGGGGCTCGACACTGAAGCTTTCTTT. Translation: CASSPGQGLDTEAFF.

The chain recombines TRBV29-1 with TRBJ1-1, with 7 bases aligning to TRBD1. CDR3 length: 13 amino acids. The germline V gene encodes CDR1 SQVTM and CDR2 ANQGSEA. Trimming cost V 7 bases and J 1 base; bases outside gene matches: 6. CDR3 protein: CSAVGTENTEAFF. CDR3 DNA: TGCAGCGCCGTAGGGACAGAGAACACTGAAGCTTTCTTT. Variable domain in full (rest from reference TRBV29-1 and TRBJ1-1): SAVISQKPSRDICQRGTSLTIQCQVDSQVTMMFWYRQQPGQSLTLIATANQGSEATYESGFVIDKFPISRPNLTFSTLTVSNMSPEDSSIYLCSAVGTENTEAFFGQGTRLTVV.